The present T cell receptor (beta chain) was sequenced within a study of T cell changes during pregnancy in multiple sclerosis. Only in-frame clones appear in the TCRdb table, and some are missing; sequencing was by immunoSEQ multiplex PCR. The table shows around 54,000 clones, with approximately 91% occurring only once. The CDR3 is made up of 17 amino acids. Germline assignment: CDR1 SEHNR and CDR2 FQNEAQ (reference sequence). V lost 5 bases and J 1 base, leaving 18 bases between the germline ends. The source is a female donor in good health, enrolled as a control in a pregnancy study. The chain combines TRBV7-9 with TRBJ2-1, with D perhaps matching TRBD1 (5 bases). Here the sequenced sample was CD4+ T cells from peripheral blood mononuclear cells, taken after pregnancy. The CDR3 nucleotides are TGTGCCAGCAGCGGACGCCCTGGGGCACGGTCCTACAATGAGCAGTTCTTC. It translates to CASSGRPGARSYNEQFF.